These 19 T cell receptor beta chains were sequenced from one sample in a study of cytomegalovirus exposure and HLA in healthy donors. Produced via immunoSEQ multiplex PCR; TCRdb's table is partial and in-frame only. The table has fewer than 140,000 clones, about 88% seen once. Sequencing was done on a sample of PBMCs. All receptors come from a woman aged 18-29 years in good health and CMV-seropositive.

The chain couples TRBV28 to TRBJ1-4, with D unresolved. Germline loops: CDR1 MDHEN, CDR2 SYDVKM. This CDR3 spans 16 amino acids. Trimming removed 3 bases at V and 0 bases at J, with 11 bases between. CDR3 sequence: CASSFEGTATNEKLFF. The DNA for the CDR3 is TGTGCCAGCAGTTTTGAGGGAACTGCAACTAATGAAAAACTGTTTTTT.

The rearrangement uses TRBV10-3 and TRBJ2-1; D is perhaps TRBD2 (5 bases). V gave up 0 bases and J gave up 0 bases, with 9 bases separating them. CDR1 and CDR2 from the germline V gene are ENHRY and SYGVKD. The CDR3 consists of 16 residues. CDR3 sequence (DNA): TGTGCCATCAGTGAGTCGACCGGACTCTCCTACAATGAGCAGTTCTTC. Amino acid sequence: CAISESTGLSYNEQFF.

Note on this clone: The junction differs from germline at one of its ends, possibly a read error. The V gene is TRBV7-7, the J gene TRBJ2-7, with D possibly being TRBD1 (5 bases). Germline V gene data show CDR1 as SSHAT and CDR2 as FNYEAQ (reference sequence). CDR3 size: 16 residues. The CDR3 DNA reads as TGTGCTAGCAGCTTAGCCCCCAGGGATAGGACCTACGAGCAGTACTTC. It encodes CASSLAPRDRTYEQYF.

This sequence joins TRBV2 and TRBJ2-3; no clear D. V lost 4 bases and J lost 2, with 10 bases in between. The CDR3 has 14 amino acids. CDR1 is SNHLY, CDR2 FYNNEI, per germline. The CDR3 sequence is CASSADLATDTQYF. The CDR3 DNA follows: TGTGCCAGCAGTGCCGACTTGGCCACAGATACGCAGTATTTT.

The chain couples TRBV2 to TRBJ1-2; TRBD1 matches at 11 bases. The length of the CDR3 is 14 residues. The ends lost 7 bases at V and 8 bases at J; junction bases unmatched: 9. Germline-derived CDR1 and CDR2 are SNHLY and FYNNEI. CDR3 loop: CASTKVGQGDGYTF. The CDR3 coding sequence is TGTGCCAGCACCAAAGTGGGACAGGGGGACGGCTACACCTTC.

This clone was counted only a few times. The CDR3 region is CAISEGGRTDTQYF. The CDR3 coding sequence is TGTGCCATCAGTGAAGGGGGCCGCACAGATACGCAGTATTTT. The chain links TRBV10-3 to TRBJ2-3; 7 nucleotides align to TRBD1. Germline CDR1 reads ENHRY; CDR2 reads SYGVKD. Trimming removed 3 bases from V and 1 base from J; junction bases left unmatched: 1. This CDR3 is built from 14 residues.

The chain is built from TRBV4-3 and TRBJ1-2; D might be TRBD1 (6 bases). There are 14 residues in the CDR3. V was pared by 3 bases and J by 5 bases, with 13 bases between. CDR1 is LGHNA and CDR2 is YSLEER in the germline V gene. CDR3: CASSHEQGYYGYTF. The DNA of the CDR3 is TGCGCCAGCAGCCATGAACAGGGTTATTATGGCTACACCTTC.

This clone was counted only a few times. The rearrangement uses TRBV4-3 and TRBJ1-6; perhaps TRBD1 as D (5 bases). V shed 0 bases and J shed 10 bases, with 16 bases lying between them. This CDR3 spans 16 amino acids. Germline lookup yields CDR1 LGHNA and CDR2 YSLEER. The CDR3 sequence is CASSQDQAGPGSPLHF. CDR3 nucleotide sequence: TGCGCCAGCAGCCAAGATCAGGCGGGGCCGGGATCACCCCTCCACTTT.

The chain combines TRBV6-5 with TRBJ2-3; the match to TRBD2 covers 8 bases. This CDR3 has 15 residues. Germline values: CDR1 MNHEY, CDR2 SVGAGI. J lost 2 bases, V lost 5 bases, and 6 bases had no gene match. The CDR3 DNA is TGTGCCAGCAGTCTTAGCGGGGTCCTCACAGATACGCAGTATTTT. It is translated as CASSLSGVLTDTQYF.

The chain uses TRBV19 and TRBJ1-1; the D gene is possibly TRBD1 (6 bases). Trimming shortened V by 3 bases and J by 10 bases, and 18 bases separated the two germline ends. The CDR3 extends over 14 amino acids. The V gene's germline CDR1 is LNHDA and CDR2 SQIVND (reference sequence). Written as DNA, the CDR3 is TGTGCCAGTAGTATTAATCGACAGGCTCTCGGAGCTTTCTTT. Amino acid sequence: CASSINRQALGAFF.

The chain uses TRBV7-8 and TRBJ2-7, with a weak D call TRBD2 (5 bases). The CDR3 totals 15 residues. From germline, CDR1 is SGHVS and CDR2 FQNEAQ. The V end lost 1 base, the J end lost 3 bases, and 13 bases lay between the germline ends. CDR3 amino acids: CASSLVSRGGYEQYF. The DNA of the CDR3 is TGTGCCAGCAGCTTAGTGAGCAGAGGAGGCTACGAGCAGTACTTC.

The V and J genes are TRBV6-4 and TRBJ1-1; TRBD1 is a possible D gene (5 bases). The CDR3 is 13 amino acids. V was clipped by 4 bases and J by 1 base, with 7 bases between them. Germline V gene data show CDR1 as MRHNA and CDR2 as SNTAGT. The CDR3 DNA is TGTGCCAGCAGTGCCGACAGGAACACTGAAGCTTTCTTT. Translating gives CASSADRNTEAFF.

The chain links TRBV9 to TRBJ1-4; D is perhaps TRBD1 (6 bases). Trimming cost V 2 bases and J 2 bases, with 10 bases left between them. CDR1 SGDLS and CDR2 YYNGEE come from the germline V gene. This CDR3 is built from 15 residues. The CDR3: CASSVRGLTNEKLFF. In nucleotides, the CDR3 is TGTGCCAGCAGCGTTAGGGGGTTGACTAATGAAAAACTGTTTTTT. The full variable domain, its missing parts supplied by reference TRBV9 and TRBJ1-4, is DSGVTQTPKHLITATGQRVTLRCSPRSGDLSVYWYQQSLDQGLQFLIQYYNGEERAKGNILERFSAQQFPDLHSELNLSSLELGDSALYFCASSVRGLTNEKLFFGSGTQLSVL.

This chain links TRBV7-9 with TRBJ2-7, with 7 nucleotides matching TRBD2. Germline V gene sequence: CDR1 SEHNR, CDR2 FQNEAQ (reference sequence). The CDR3 is made up of 15 amino acids. J gave up 5 bases and V 5 bases, and 12 bases lay outside the gene matches. The CDR3 is CASSIGGGSFDEQYF. The DNA for the CDR3 is TGTGCCAGCAGCATAGGCGGGGGAAGTTTCGACGAGCAGTACTTC.

The rearrangement uses TRBV6-5 and TRBJ1-1, with 7 positions matching TRBD1. The CDR3 has 13 residues. CDR1 is MNHEY, CDR2 SVGAGI, per germline. V gave up 5 bases and J gave up 6 bases; unmatched junction bases: 6. Here the CDR3 DNA reads TGTGCCAGCAGTCCCAGACAGGGTGCTGAAGCTTTCTTT. This gives the protein CASSPRQGAEAFF.

This chain joins TRBV4-3 and TRBJ2-3; D is unresolved. V shed 0 bases and J shed 6 bases, with 16 bases lying between them. CDR1 LGHNA and CDR2 YSLEER come from the germline V gene. The CDR3 length is 16 residues. The CDR3: CASSQEAFTTGDTQYF. In DNA, the CDR3 is TGCGCCAGCAGCCAAGAGGCCTTCACTACTGGGGATACGCAGTATTTT.

The V gene is TRBV6-5, the J gene TRBJ1-1, with D possibly being TRBD1 (5 bases). V lost 4 bases and J 3 bases, leaving 15 bases between the germline ends. The CDR3 extends over 15 amino acids. Germline-derived CDR1 and CDR2 are MNHEY and SVGAGI. The CDR3 here is CASSWQTGGDTEAFF. DNA of the CDR3: TGTGCCAGCAGTTGGCAGACGGGGGGGGACACTGAAGCTTTCTTT.

The genes are TRBV19 and TRBJ2-3; weak D call: TRBD2 (6 bases). CDR3 length: 12 residues. Germline V gives CDR1 LNHDA, CDR2 SQIVND (reference sequence). Between the trimmed V and J ends, which lost 5 bases and 5 bases, there was a span of 8 bases. The CDR3 sequence is CASSLGGDTQYF. For the CDR3, the DNA is TGTGCCAGTAGTTTGGGGGGAGATACGCAGTATTTT.

The chain recombines TRBV28 with TRBJ1-4, with D maybe TRBD1 (5 bases). V was trimmed by 7 bases and J by 8 bases, leaving 14 bases between them. This CDR3 comprises 13 residues. The germline gives CDR1 MDHEN, CDR2 SYDVKM. The CDR3 region is CASTPMGGEKLFF. The CDR3 bases are TGTGCCAGCACCCCGATGGGGGGGGAAAAACTGTTTTTT.